The 30 T cell receptor beta chains in this list originate from one sample, sequenced in a study of memory CD4+ T cells and cytomegalovirus serostatus. TCRdb's copy holds only in-frame clones and misses some; the assay was immunoSEQ multiplex PCR. The table includes about 75,000 clones, around 78% detected once. The sort gate was single viable CD3+CD4+CD8-CD45RO+ cells for memory CD4+ T cells. Input material: memory CD4+ T cells from blood. The source of these receptors is an adult in good health and CMV-seropositive.

The chain carries TRBV30 and TRBJ2-7, with D tentatively TRBD2 (6 bases). V lost 0 bases and J lost 6, with 12 bases in between. Looked up from germline, CDR1 is GTSNPN and CDR2 is SVGIG (reference sequence). The CDR3 sequence is 13 residues long. The CDR3, as DNA: TGTGCCTGGAGTGTGGATAGGAGGGGCGAGCAGTACGTC. Protein sequence: CAWSVDRRGEQYV.

V is TRBV7-9 and J is TRBJ2-1, with D unclear. The CDR3 spans 12 residues. The germline V gene has CDR1 SEHNR and CDR2 FQNEAQ (reference sequence). V was pared by 1 base and J by 10 bases, with 8 bases between. The CDR3 DNA sequence: TGTGCCAGCAGCTTAGAGGTTAGCGAGCAGTTCTTC. Protein sequence: CASSLEVSEQFF.

V usage is TRBV10-2 and J usage is TRBJ2-2, with D possibly being TRBD1 (5 bases). The CDR3 covers 14 residues. Germline V gene sequence: CDR1 WSHSY, CDR2 SAAADI. Trimming removed 5 bases from V and 5 bases from J, with 12 bases in between. The CDR3 nucleotides are TGCGCCAGCAGTACAGGATATGGGACCGGGGAGCTGTTTTTT. Its translation: CASSTGYGTGELFF.

The chain recombines TRBV19 with TRBJ2-7, with 8 bases fitting TRBD2. The germline V gene has CDR1 LNHDA and CDR2 SQIVND (reference sequence). J lost 2 bases, V lost 2 bases, and 2 bases had no gene match. CDR3 length: 14 amino acids. The CDR3 reads CASSIRAGAYEQYV. CDR3 in DNA: TGTGCCAGTAGTATACGAGCGGGAGCCTACGAGCAGTACGTC.

This chain connects TRBV9 to TRBJ2-7; TRBD2 matches at 11 bases. Germline CDR1 is SGDLS and CDR2 is YYNGEE. This CDR3 has 15 amino acids. The trim removed 0 bases at V and 2 bases at J, leaving 1 base unmatched. The CDR3 bases are TGTGCCAGCAGCGTAGTTAGCGGGAGGGCCTACGAGCAGTACGTC. Protein sequence: CASSVVSGRAYEQYV.

The rearrangement links TRBV30 to TRBJ2-2; TRBD2 might be the D (8 bases). The CDR3 sequence is 17 residues long. V was trimmed by 2 bases and J by 6 bases, leaving 22 bases between them. CDR1 and CDR2 (germline): GTSNPN, SVGIG (reference sequence). The CDR3 DNA sequence: TGTGCCTGGAGTTCGGGGGGGGTGACAGGGCTTGCCGGGGAGCTGTTTTTT. Its translation: CAWSSGGVTGLAGELFF.

The rearrangement uses TRBV6-1 and TRBJ2-7, with 10 bases fitting TRBD1. The CDR3 is 13 amino acids. The germline CDR1 and CDR2 sequences are MNHNS and SASEGT. The CDR3 coding sequence is TGTGCTACGGGGGGACAGGGGTACTACGAGCAGTACGTC. It codes for CATGGQGYYEQYV.

The J gene is TRBJ2-7, the V gene TRBV2, with D hard to call. V lost 4 bases to trimming and J lost 4 bases, with 14 bases between them. CDR3 length: 14 amino acids. Germline loops: CDR1 SNHLY, CDR2 FYNNEI. CDR3 amino acids: CASSVPIGSYEQYF. CDR3 bases: TGTGCCAGCAGTGTTCCCATCGGATCGTACGAGCAGTACTTC.

The CDR3 region is CASSQDLRLTAFF. The CDR3 DNA is TGCGCCAGCAGCCAAGATTTAAGGTTGACGGCTTTCTTT. The V gene is TRBV4-3, the J gene TRBJ1-1; D unclear. This CDR3 spans 13 amino acids. V was trimmed by 0 bases and J by 11 bases, leaving 13 bases between them. CDR1 and CDR2 (germline): LGHNA, YSLEER.

The CDR3 region is CAIRLGTPTFTDTQYF. The CDR3 nucleotides are TGTGCCATCAGACTCGGGACTCCCACTTTCACAGATACGCAGTATTTT. This chain connects TRBV10-3 to TRBJ2-3, with a tentative D call TRBD2 (6 bases). There are 16 residues in the CDR3. Trimming shortened V by 6 bases and J by 2 bases, and 18 bases separated the two germline ends. Germline V lookup: CDR1 ENHRY, CDR2 SYGVKD.

The chain carries TRBV6-1 and TRBJ2-7, with D hard to call. V lost 6 bases to trimming and J lost 3 bases, with 12 bases between them. The CDR3 consists of 13 residues. Germline CDR1 MNHNS, CDR2 SASEGT. CDR3 in amino acids: CASSLGPSYEQYF. CDR3 in DNA: TGTGCCAGCAGCCTAGGACCGAGCTACGAGCAGTACTTC.

The chain links TRBV29-1 to TRBJ1-1, with unresolved D. Trimming took 7 bases from V and 4 from J, leaving 16 bases between them. Looked up from germline, CDR1 is SQVTM and CDR2 is ANQGSEA. This CDR3 spans 13 amino acids. DNA for the CDR3: TGCAGCGCCCTCGGGGAGTCGGGCACTGAAGCTTTCTTT. It yields the protein CSALGESGTEAFF.

J is TRBJ1-5 and V is TRBV11-2; 8 nucleotides line up with TRBD1. CDR3 length: 14 amino acids. Germline CDR1 and CDR2: SGHAT and FQNNGV. J was trimmed by 4 bases and V by 5 bases; bases with no gene match: 4. The CDR3 reads CASSRDRGNQPQHF. The CDR3 region has the DNA TGTGCCAGCAGCCGCGACAGGGGAAATCAGCCCCAGCATTTT. Using reference TRBV11-2 and TRBJ1-5 for the parts outside the CDR3, the full variable domain is EAGVAQSPRYKIIEKRQSVAFWCNPISGHATLYWYQQILGQGPKLLIQFQNNGVVDDSQLPKDRFSAERLKGVDSTLKIQPAKLEDSAVYLCASSRDRGNQPQHFGDGTRLSIL.

The chain joins TRBV11-3 to TRBJ1-2; TRBD1 aligns across 12 bases. CDR1 and CDR2 from the germline V gene are SGHNT and YENEEA. Trimming removed 0 bases from V and 6 bases from J; junction bases left unmatched: 2. This CDR3 region has 15 residues. DNA for the CDR3: TGTGCCAGCAGCTTAGAGGGACAGGGGGCGGATGGCTACACCTTC. It specifies CASSLEGQGADGYTF.

The V gene is TRBV30, the J gene TRBJ1-3; possible D gene TRBD1, 6 bases. The CDR3 has 12 residues. The germline V gene encodes CDR1 GTSNPN and CDR2 SVGIG (reference sequence). Trimming left V 5 bases short and J 5 bases short, with 10 bases between. The CDR3 reads CAWRGRRNTIYF. CDR3 nucleotides: TGTGCCTGGCGGGGGCGAAGAAACACCATATATTTT.

This chain links TRBV12-5 with TRBJ2-1, with TRBD2 matching 10 bases. The CDR3 totals 16 residues. The V segment lost 6 bases and the J segment 6 bases; nucleotides outside the gene matches: 11. Germline V gives CDR1 LGHNT, CDR2 FRNRAP. This CDR3 reads CASGGGASGRPNEQFF. The CDR3 DNA reads TGTGCTAGTGGAGGGGGTGCTAGCGGGAGACCCAATGAGCAGTTCTTC.

The V and J genes are TRBV29-1 and TRBJ1-5; D gene ambiguous. The CDR3 totals 15 residues. The V gene's germline CDR1 is SQVTM and CDR2 ANQGSEA. The V and J ends lost 3 bases and 0 bases respectively, with 12 bases between them. The CDR3 loop is CSVDNMGYSNQPQHF. In DNA, the CDR3 is TGCAGCGTTGATAATATGGGGTATAGCAATCAGCCCCAGCATTTT.

A note on this clone: This sample includes further DNA sequences coding for the same CDR3. DNA for the CDR3: TGTGCCAGCAGCCCGGGGACTAGCGGGAGGACAGATACGCAGTATTTT. Residues: CASSPGTSGRTDTQYF. This chain joins TRBV11-3 and TRBJ2-3, with 15 positions matching TRBD2. Looked up from germline, CDR1 is SGHNT and CDR2 is YENEEA. With V trimmed by 5 bases and J by 3 bases, 3 bases remained unmatched. The CDR3 has 16 residues.

This chain uses TRBV7-9 with TRBJ1-2; a possible D gene is TRBD1 (5 bases). The CDR3 runs 17 residues. Trimming took 4 bases from V and 5 from J, leaving 23 bases between them. Germline V lookup: CDR1 SEHNR, CDR2 FQNEAQ (reference sequence). CDR3 nucleotide sequence: TGTGCCAGCAGCTGGGACCTCGACCCCTCACATGGGTATGGCTACACCTTC. Translation gives CASSWDLDPSHGYGYTF.

The chain recombines TRBV5-1 with TRBJ2-7; D is ambiguous. CDR1 is SGHRS, CDR2 YFSETQ, per germline. V lost 7 bases and J 0 bases, leaving 14 bases between the germline ends. There are 14 residues in the CDR3. The CDR3 here is CASRLMWSSYEQYF. The DNA for the CDR3 is TGCGCCAGCCGGTTGATGTGGAGCTCCTACGAGCAGTACTTC.

The chain uses TRBV7-6 and TRBJ2-3; D is possibly TRBD2 (7 bases). CDR3 length: 14 residues. V was trimmed by 7 bases and J by 7 bases, leaving 18 bases between them. Germline CDR1 is SGHVS and CDR2 is FNYEAQ. The CDR3 loop is CASTRGAASNTQYF. CDR3 sequence (DNA): TGTGCCAGCACCCGGGGGGCGGCGAGTAATACGCAGTATTTT.

The table lists this clone with a few counts. The rearrangement joins TRBV28 to TRBJ1-1, with D unresolved. Germline-derived CDR1 and CDR2 are MDHEN and SYDVKM. The CDR3 spans 12 residues. Between the trimmed V and J ends, which lost 6 bases and 2 bases, there was a span of 7 bases. The CDR3 loop is CASRRDNTEAFF. CDR3 DNA sequence: TGTGCCAGCAGAAGGGATAACACTGAAGCTTTCTTT.

This chain uses TRBV4-1 with TRBJ1-2; possibly TRBD1 for D (6 bases). The CDR3 has 18 amino acids. Per the germline V gene, CDR1 is MGHRA and CDR2 is YSYEKL. Trimming took off 1 base at V and 2 bases at J, with 20 bases between the two ends. DNA of the CDR3: TGCGCCAGCAGCCAAGGACTAAGTTTAAGAGGGGGGAACTATGGCTACACCTTC. Protein product: CASSQGLSLRGGNYGYTF.

This sequence joins TRBV19 and TRBJ1-5; possible D gene TRBD1, 6 bases. The CDR3 contains 17 residues. Germline CDR1 LNHDA, CDR2 SQIVND (reference sequence). V lost 1 base to trimming and J lost 4 bases, with 17 bases between them. The CDR3 sequence: CASSIGAGEFWNQPQHF. As DNA, the CDR3 is TGTGCCAGTAGTATAGGCGCAGGGGAGTTTTGGAATCAGCCCCAGCATTTT. Full variable domain (rest looked up from reference TRBV19 and TRBJ1-5): DGGITQSPKYLFRKEGQNVTLSCEQNLNHDAMYWYRQDPGQGLRLIYYSQIVNDFQKGDIAEGYSVSREKKESFPLTVTSAQKNPTAFYLCASSIGAGEFWNQPQHFGDGTRLSIL.

This clone was recorded a few times. The rearrangement uses TRBV30 and TRBJ1-5; 7 bases map to TRBD1. The CDR3 extends over 14 amino acids. With 0 bases clipped from V and 4 bases from J, the junction kept 3 bases outside the gene matches. Germline assignment: CDR1 GTSNPN and CDR2 SVGIG (reference sequence). The CDR3 DNA reads as TGTGCCTGGAGTGTACTACAGGGGAATCAGCCCCAGCATTTT. Its translation: CAWSVLQGNQPQHF.

The chain recombines TRBV27 with TRBJ1-3, with 9 positions matching TRBD1. This CDR3 comprises 15 residues. Germline V gives CDR1 MNHEY, CDR2 SMNVEV (reference sequence). V shed 6 bases, J shed 4 bases, and the junction held 7 bases outside the gene matches. Here the CDR3 DNA reads TGTGCCAGCAGGGTTACAGGGGGCGCCGGAAACACCATATATTTT. Its protein is CASRVTGGAGNTIYF.

This clone appeared a single time. V usage is TRBV2 and J usage is TRBJ1-1; 7 bases are a match to TRBD1. CDR3 size: 14 residues. The trim removed 5 bases at V and 4 bases at J, leaving 7 bases unmatched. Germline V gives CDR1 SNHLY, CDR2 FYNNEI. The CDR3 region has the DNA TGTGCCAGCAGTCAAATACAGGGGATCACTGAAGCTTTCTTT. It encodes CASSQIQGITEAFF.

This chain connects TRBV4-1 to TRBJ2-2; 8 positions match TRBD1. CDR1 and CDR2 from the germline V gene are MGHRA and YSYEKL. The CDR3 length is 18 residues. J gave up 0 bases and V 3 bases, and 9 bases lay outside the gene matches. CDR3 nucleotide sequence: TGCGCCAGCAGCCACCCGCCCCGGACAGGGCCGAACACCGGGGAGCTGTTTTTT. Its translation: CASSHPPRTGPNTGELFF.

This chain uses TRBV5-1 with TRBJ2-5; 7 bases map to TRBD2. V lost 4 bases, J lost 3 bases, and 6 bases stayed unmatched. The CDR3 loop spans 14 amino acids. Germline CDR1 SGHRS, CDR2 YFSETQ. The CDR3 nucleotides read TGCGCCAGCAGCCCGGGACTACCGAAAGAGACCCAGTACTTC. This encodes CASSPGLPKETQYF.

The chain joins TRBV9 to TRBJ1-2; 7 nucleotides agree with TRBD1. The junction had 5 bases not matched to a gene; V was cut back by 4 bases and J by 8 bases. Germline V gene data show CDR1 as SGDLS and CDR2 as YYNGEE. The CDR3 has 12 residues. The DNA of the CDR3 is TGTGCCAGCAGCAGGGGGCTGGAAGGCTACACCTTC. Its translation is CASSRGLEGYTF.